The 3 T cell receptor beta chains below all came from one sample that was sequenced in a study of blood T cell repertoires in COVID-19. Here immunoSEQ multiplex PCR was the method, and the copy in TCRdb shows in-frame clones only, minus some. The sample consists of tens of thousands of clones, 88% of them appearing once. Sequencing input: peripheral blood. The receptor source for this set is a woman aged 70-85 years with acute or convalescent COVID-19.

CDR3 sequence reads: CASSLSPGLVSYEQYF. DNA for the CDR3: TGTGCCAGCAGCTTATCCCCAGGGCTCGTTTCCTACGAGCAGTACTTC. The rearrangement links TRBV7-3 to TRBJ2-7; D possibly corresponds to TRBD1 (5 bases). The CDR3 has 16 amino acids. The V and J ends lost 2 bases and 1 base respectively, with 15 bases between them. Germline V gene lookup returns CDR1 SGHTA and CDR2 FQGTGA.

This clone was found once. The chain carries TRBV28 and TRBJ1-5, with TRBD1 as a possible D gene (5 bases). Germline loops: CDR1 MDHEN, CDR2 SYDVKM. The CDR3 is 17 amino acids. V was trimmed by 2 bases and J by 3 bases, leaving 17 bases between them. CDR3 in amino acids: CASSLRNKDTYNQPQHF. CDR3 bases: TGTGCCAGCAGTTTAAGGAACAAGGACACATACAATCAGCCCCAGCATTTT.

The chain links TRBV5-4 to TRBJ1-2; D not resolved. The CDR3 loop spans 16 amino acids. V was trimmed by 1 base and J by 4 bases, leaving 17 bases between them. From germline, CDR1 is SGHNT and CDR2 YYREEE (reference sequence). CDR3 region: CASSLLTRGSRYGYTF. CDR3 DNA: TGTGCCAGCAGCTTGCTAACTCGGGGTTCGCGCTATGGCTACACCTTC.